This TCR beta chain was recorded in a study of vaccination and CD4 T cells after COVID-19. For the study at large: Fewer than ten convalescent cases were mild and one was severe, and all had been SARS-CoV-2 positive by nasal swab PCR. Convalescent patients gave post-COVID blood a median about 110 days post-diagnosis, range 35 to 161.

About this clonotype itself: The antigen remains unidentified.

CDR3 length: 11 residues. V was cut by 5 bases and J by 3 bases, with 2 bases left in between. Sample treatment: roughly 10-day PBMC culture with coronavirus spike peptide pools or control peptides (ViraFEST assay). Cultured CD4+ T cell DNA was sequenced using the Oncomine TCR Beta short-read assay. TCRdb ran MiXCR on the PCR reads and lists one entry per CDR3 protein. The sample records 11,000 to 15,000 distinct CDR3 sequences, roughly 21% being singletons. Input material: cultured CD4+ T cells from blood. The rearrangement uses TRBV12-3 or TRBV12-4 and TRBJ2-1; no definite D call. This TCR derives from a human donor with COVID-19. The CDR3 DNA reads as TGTGCCAGCAGTCTCTACAATGAGCAGTTCTTC. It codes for CASSLYNEQFF.